The next 5 T cell receptor beta chains were all read from a single sample in a study of cytomegalovirus exposure and HLA in healthy donors. With 60 Vbeta and 13 Jbeta primers, the PCR was carried out. The protocol was immunoSEQ multiplex PCR, while the TCRdb copy is restricted to in-frame clones and leaves out a portion. Of roughly 120,000 clones in the sample, 75% to 85% are singletons; the top ten hold roughly 2.5%. The sample taken for sequencing was PBMCs. Every receptor here comes from a man aged 25 to 40 in good health and CMV-seronegative.

The rearrangement links TRBV11-3 to TRBJ1-6; 12 bases line up with TRBD1. Germline values: CDR1 SGHNT, CDR2 YENEEA. V gave up 1 base and J gave up 9 bases; unmatched junction bases: 10. The CDR3 runs to 18 residues. The CDR3 here is CASSLGDRGPVRISPLHF. In DNA form, the CDR3 reads TGTGCCAGCAGCTTAGGGGACAGGGGGCCGGTCAGAATTTCACCCCTCCACTTT.

This sequence joins TRBV7-9 and TRBJ2-7; D not certain. Between the trimmed V and J ends, which lost 6 bases and 0 bases, there was a span of 12 bases. The CDR3 covers 14 residues. Germline CDR1 is SEHNR and CDR2 is FQNEAQ (reference sequence). CDR3 sequence: CASRSTTSSYEQYF. The CDR3 DNA is TGTGCCAGCAGGTCGACGACTTCCTCCTACGAGCAGTACTTC.

This sequence joins TRBV11-3 and TRBJ1-2; the D gene is possibly TRBD1 (6 bases). Trimming cost V 3 bases and J 4 bases, with 9 bases left between them. The CDR3 contains 13 residues. Germline CDR1 SGHNT, CDR2 YENEEA. The DNA for the CDR3 is TGTGCCAGCAGCTTTCAGGGGAGCTATGGCTACACCTTC. Its protein is CASSFQGSYGYTF.

The V call is TRBV2, the J call TRBJ2-7; no firm D call. The germline gives CDR1 SNHLY, CDR2 FYNNEI. The V and J ends lost 7 bases and 3 bases respectively, with 19 bases between them. CDR3 length equals 15 residues. The chain's CDR3 is CASTYRLLVDYEQYF. CDR3 DNA: TGTGCCAGCACATACCGCCTACTCGTTGACTACGAGCAGTACTTC.

J is TRBJ1-2 and V is TRBV28; D is perhaps TRBD1 (5 bases). The length of the CDR3 is 12 residues. Germline V gives CDR1 MDHEN, CDR2 SYDVKM. V shed 10 bases and J shed 7 bases, with 16 bases lying between them. CDR3 sequence reads: CATRGAGRGYTF. CDR3 DNA: TGTGCCACCCGTGGGGCCGGACGTGGCTACACCTTC.